One T cell receptor (beta chain) is described in this entry. The data belong to a study of blood T cell repertoires in COVID-19. Across the study: There were acute and convalescent COVID-19 samples, and they came from the United States, Italy and Spain. T cells, B-cell-depleted T cells, or PBMCs supplied cDNA or gDNA.

The CDR3 loop spans 14 amino acids. Trimming cost V 5 bases and J 6 bases, with 17 bases left between them. CDR1 MDHEN and CDR2 SYDVKM come from the germline V gene. Original methodology: Reference gene primers were amplified, and this amplification served to estimate nucleated cell counts. Using immunoSEQ multiplex PCR, the repertoire was profiled, and TCRdb retains in-frame clones only, with some absent. V, J and clone size are taken as reported in that table, and D and trimming were inferred from the DNA itself. Of 250,000 or so clones in the sample, 80% to 85% were seen once. This TCR was sampled from a woman aged 40-49 years who had recovered from COVID-19. This chain connects TRBV28 to TRBJ2-7; D is ambiguous. The sequenced sample consisted of peripheral blood. CDR3 DNA sequence: TGTGCCAGCAGTCCTGACACTTCCCTGGTCGAGCAGTACTTC. Protein: CASSPDTSLVEQYF. The variable domain in full, with the rest retrieved from reference TRBV28 and TRBJ2-7, is DVKVTQSSRYLVKRTGEKVFLECVQDMDHENMFWYRQDPGLGLRLIYFSYDVKMKEKGDIPEGYSVSREKKERFSLILESASTNQTSMYLCASSPDTSLVEQYFGPGTRLTVT.